The 16 T cell receptor beta chains below were found in one sample sequenced in a study of T-cell reconstitution after alpha-beta-depleted transplantation in children. As it was prepared, the TCRbeta library received unique molecular identifiers. In TCRdb, the PCR reads were re-called with MiXCR into one record per CDR3 protein. The sample lists about 200,000 distinct CDR3 sequences; 8.4% were seen once. The sample consisted of PBMCs, mostly from graft donor cells, taken 360 days after TCRalphabeta/CD19-depleted stem cell transplant. Source of these receptors: a male patient between 2 and 15 years old who had a stem cell transplant for acute myeloid leukemia, so the T cells may come from the graft donor.

This clonotype came up many times. This rearrangement joins TRBV5-1 to TRBJ2-2; unclear D gene. The V gene's germline CDR1 is SGHRS and CDR2 YFSETQ. The ends were cut back, 1 base at V and 7 bases at J, with 2 bases in the middle. This CDR3 contains 11 residues. CDR3 amino acids: CASSLIGELFF. The DNA of the CDR3 is TGCGCCAGCAGCTTGATCGGGGAGCTGTTTTTT.

This clonotype was seen repeatedly, ten times or more. The chain couples TRBV20-1 to TRBJ2-1; D call uncertain. Trimming took 4 bases from V and 0 from J, leaving 16 bases between them. Germline V CDR1 and CDR2: DFQATT, SNEGSKA (reference sequence). This CDR3 is 16 amino acids long. The CDR3 DNA sequence: TGCAGTGCTAATGATCTTCTGCGTTTCTCCTACAATGAGCAGTTCTTC. The encoded protein is CSANDLLRFSYNEQFF.

This clonotype was counted many times. The chain is built from TRBV7-9 and TRBJ2-1; 7 positions match TRBD2. The germline V gene encodes CDR1 SEHNR and CDR2 FQNEAQ (reference sequence). The ends lost 6 bases at V and 10 bases at J; junction bases unmatched: 3. This CDR3 spans 11 amino acids. The CDR3 DNA follows: TGTGCCAGCAGGGAAGCGGGAGAGCAGTTCTTC. Its translation: CASREAGEQFF. The full variable domain, rest sourced from reference TRBV7-9 and TRBJ2-1, is DTGVSQNPRHKITKRGQNVTFRCDPISEHNRLYWYRQTLGQGPEFLTYFQNEAQLEKSRLLSDRFSAERPKGSFSTLEIQRTEQGDSAMYLCASREAGEQFFGPGTRLTVL.

In this sample, this clonotype turned up many times. The chain is built from TRBV2 and TRBJ1-6; D gene ambiguous. Germline assignment: CDR1 SNHLY and CDR2 FYNNEI. Trimming shortened V by 3 bases and J by 4 bases, and 13 bases separated the two germline ends. The CDR3 extends over 16 amino acids. In DNA form, the CDR3 reads TGTGCCAGCAGTGAGAGAAGGGCATCTTATAATTCACCCCTCCACTTT. Its translation: CASSERRASYNSPLHF. The whole variable domain, remainder taken from reference TRBV2 and TRBJ1-6, is EPEVTQTPSHQVTQMGQEVILRCVPISNHLYFYWYRQILGQKVEFLVSFYNNEISEKSEIFDDQFSVERPDGSNFTLKIRSTKLEDSAMYFCASSERRASYNSPLHFGNGTRLTVT.

This clonotype occurred many times. The genes are TRBV7-2 and TRBJ1-1; D call uncertain. Germline lookup yields CDR1 SGHTA and CDR2 FQGNSA. The CDR3 is 14 amino acids. The V end was cut by 1 base, the J end by 4 bases, with 10 bases between. The CDR3 protein is CASSLVVMVTEAFF. CDR3 nucleotides: TGTGCCAGCAGCTTAGTGGTGATGGTCACTGAAGCTTTCTTT.

This clonotype appeared many times. This chain joins TRBV3-1 and TRBJ1-2; possible D gene TRBD1, 5 bases. This CDR3 has 13 residues. Germline V gives CDR1 LGHDT, CDR2 YNNKEL (reference sequence). Trimming took off 4 bases at V and 8 bases at J, with 14 bases between the two ends. CDR3 loop: CASSPRGGWGYTF. CDR3 nucleotides: TGTGCCAGCAGCCCCCGGGGGGGTTGGGGCTACACCTTC.

The chain uses TRBV5-1 and TRBJ2-5; the D call may be TRBD1 or TRBD2 (6 bases each). Per the germline V gene, CDR1 is SGHRS and CDR2 is YFSETQ. Trimming removed 5 bases from V and 4 bases from J, with 21 bases in between. The CDR3 totals 16 residues. CDR3: CASRRAGGGPGETQYF. The CDR3, as DNA: TGCGCCAGCAGGAGGGCAGGAGGGGGACCAGGAGAGACCCAGTACTTC.

At least ten counts were recorded for this clonotype. The rearrangement links TRBV12-3 or TRBV12-4 to TRBJ2-1; TRBD2 might be the D (6 bases). Trimming took off 5 bases at V and 6 bases at J, with 14 bases between the two ends. The CDR3 runs to 14 residues. This chain's CDR3 is CASSGSWGVNEQFF. CDR3 bases: TGTGCCAGCAGTGGGTCCTGGGGGGTCAATGAGCAGTTCTTC.

V usage is TRBV28 and J usage is TRBJ2-2; 10 positions match TRBD1. This CDR3 is 16 amino acids long. The V gene's germline CDR1 is MDHEN and CDR2 SYDVKM. V lost 7 bases to trimming and J lost 2 bases; unmatched junction nucleotides: 7. The CDR3 reads CASNPLTGGNTGELFF. DNA of the CDR3: TGTGCCAGCAATCCTTTGACAGGGGGCAACACCGGGGAGCTGTTTTTT.

This clonotype was observed a handful of times. This sequence joins TRBV6-2 or TRBV6-3 and TRBJ2-7; 8 bases map to TRBD2. This CDR3 has 16 amino acids. J lost 1 base, V lost 0 bases, and 5 bases had no gene match. The V gene's germline CDR1 is MNHEY and CDR2 SVGEGT. The CDR3 reads CASSYSAGTSSYEQYF. The CDR3 DNA reads TGTGCCAGCAGTTACTCCGCCGGGACTAGTTCCTACGAGCAGTACTTC.

The table lists this clonotype with many counts. V usage is TRBV25-1 and J usage is TRBJ2-2; perhaps TRBD2 as D (6 bases). CDR1 is MGHDK, CDR2 SYGVNS, per germline. The V gene lost 8 bases and the J gene lost 2 bases, with 15 bases spanning the gap. The CDR3 runs to 15 residues. CDR3 sequence: CASRAGLHNTGELFF. The CDR3 bases are TGTGCCAGCCGGGCGGGACTTCATAACACCGGGGAGCTGTTTTTT.

The J gene is TRBJ1-3, the V gene TRBV4-2; D not certain. Trimming shortened V by 0 bases and J by 7 bases, and 13 bases separated the two germline ends. The CDR3 consists of 15 residues. Germline loops: CDR1 LGHNA, CDR2 YNFKEQ. DNA for the CDR3: TGTGCCAGCAGCCAAGATAAAGGGAGTCGTAACACCATATATTTT. It yields the protein CASSQDKGSRNTIYF.

This clonotype came up a few times. This chain connects TRBV4-2 to TRBJ2-7, with 11 bases fitting TRBD2. Germline values: CDR1 LGHNA, CDR2 YNFKEQ. V lost 4 bases and J lost 2; bases outside the gene matches: 13. The length of the CDR3 is 18 residues. In DNA, the CDR3 is TGTGCCAGCAGCCCGTGGGCTAGCGGGAGGAAAGGGACCTACGAGCAGTACTTC. This gives the protein CASSPWASGRKGTYEQYF.

At least ten counts were recorded for this clonotype. This sequence joins TRBV21-1 and TRBJ2-1; the DNA was not compared with TRBD2, the D call given in the table. TRBV21-1 has pseudogene status. This CDR3 is 20 amino acids long. Written as DNA, the CDR3 is TGTGCCAGCAGCAAAGCCGCAGCGGAGCGGGAACCAATTATTTACAATGAGCAGTTCTTC. Protein: CASSKAAAEREPIIYNEQFF.

This clonotype turned up a few times. The chain carries TRBV19 and TRBJ2-5; 7 nucleotides agree with TRBD2. CDR3 size: 16 residues. CDR1 is LNHDA, CDR2 SQIVND, per germline (reference sequence). With 5 bases clipped from V and 2 bases from J, the junction kept 11 bases outside the gene matches. The CDR3 here is CASSPPPGLEQETQYF. The CDR3 coding sequence is TGTGCCAGTAGTCCGCCGCCCGGACTAGAGCAAGAGACCCAGTACTTC.

This clonotype was counted at least ten times. This chain joins TRBV30 and TRBJ1-5, with a possible D match to TRBD1 (5 bases). CDR1 and CDR2 (germline): GTSNPN, SVGIG (reference sequence). Trimming took off 4 bases at V and 7 bases at J, with 14 bases between the two ends. CDR3 size: 13 residues. CDR3 amino acids: CAWTRTLGQPQHF. The CDR3 DNA reads as TGTGCCTGGACCAGGACACTAGGGCAGCCCCAGCATTTT.